This T cell receptor beta chain was captured in a study of Graves' ophthalmopathy and Graves' hyperthyroidism (dated by TCRdb to between 2018 and 2020). General notes on the study: Peripheral blood samples were taken at the time of initial diagnosis, before any treatment was given. TCR beta repertoire signatures were used to distinguish Graves' ophthalmopathy from Graves' hyperthyroidism and to predict progression to ophthalmopathy. In total, 120 to 150 blood samples were TCR-sequenced: around 42 ophthalmopathy, under 80 hyperthyroidism and 17 hyperthyroidism-to-ophthalmopathy patients. To explore V-J signatures that separate ophthalmopathy from hyperthyroidism, a discovery set of around 97 patients was enrolled, consisting of 43 with ophthalmopathy and roughly 59 with stable hyperthyroidism. The independent validation cohort included roughly 19 hyperthyroidism patients plus 17 patients who later progressed from hyperthyroidism to ophthalmopathy. In five or six hyperthyroidism patients, the T-cell repertoire of thyroid tissue was compared with the T-cell repertoire of blood. After sampling, hyperthyroidism patients received methimazole starting at 30 mg daily, and ophthalmopathy patients received high-dose intravenous methylprednisolone. The 90 to 100 discovery patients were randomly split 7:3 into training and test sets. Broad study findings and their caveats: In validation, the model predicted ophthalmopathy progression with less than 71% sensitivity and about 73% specificity; eleven to twelve predicted patients were CT-confirmed with GO in a median of about 6.1 months. The 13-signature model separated ophthalmopathy from stable hyperthyroidism with 87.88% sensitivity and 81.08% specificity in cross-validation, and 80%/75% in the test set. Most of the expanded thyroid clonotypes with a frequency above 0.001 were also detected in blood, and it was suggested that the thyroid immune response may be reflected by blood repertoires. Sample size was not predetermined statistically, and investigators were not blinded to group allocation.

V loses 5 bases, J loses 7 bases, and the germline ends lie 11 bases apart. According to the germline V gene (reference sequence), CDR1 reads DFQATT and CDR2 reads SNEGSKA. The CDR3 spans 11 residues, from the cysteine through the phenylalanine. Only the CDR3 DNA stays, 33 bases, in frame from base 1. TCR beta CDR3 regions were amplified from RNA transcripts for repertoire sequencing. A first-round RT-PCR used HTBI primers with the Qiagen OneStep RT-PCR kit, followed by a second-round multiplex PCR, size selection and purification. The libraries underwent paired-end sequencing with 100 bp reads on an Illumina HiSeq2000. The original pipeline was this. Reads were processed with SOAPnuke, discarding reads with adapters, uncalled bases, mean Phred below 15, or no exact constant-primer or identifier match. High-quality paired reads were merged with COPE v1.2.5. Each unique nucleotide sequence was defined as a clonotype, and clonotypes were aligned to IMGT TRB V, D and J references with MiTCR v1.1. The analysis was limited to V-J combinations with a frequency above 0.0001, which together covered about 99% of repertoires. A TCR clonal expansion and chaos score per V-J combination was defined as the ratio of F50 clonal expansion to chaos observed in the TCRdist matrix. Welch's t-statistics and random forest were used to reduce the features to approximately 13 V-J combinations, which were then used as input to a naive Bayes classifier. The similarity between thyroid and blood repertoires was quantified using the Morisita-Horn index. In-frame beta chains were kept once TCRdb had trimmed the public reads at Q25 with fastp and called clones with MiXCR. Each CDR3 protein appears once, grouped with its most common genes and DNA. TCRdb assigned the V and J calls; the authors' analysis was not used. The sample has 200,000 to 250,000 distinct CDR3 sequences on record, 20% to 25% of them singletons. The top ten constitute roughly 39% of the sample.

Concerning this clonotype: Its recognized antigen is unknown. Base qualities are not at hand, and no much larger clone is one base apart.

The ophthalmopathy patients had moderately to severely active disease, with a Clinical Activity Score of 3 or higher, a NOSPECS grade of 4 or higher, and a disease duration of less than 3 months. Anyone with other autoimmune diseases, uncontrolled infections, pregnancy or lactation was excluded from the study. Clinical symptoms, serum thyroxine, TRAb, thyroid ultrasound and orbital computed tomography were used for diagnosis. Ficoll-Paque density gradient centrifugation was used to isolate PBMCs from about 9 ml of fresh peripheral blood. Total RNA was extracted using Trizol reagent, and RNA quality was checked on an Agilent 2100 Bioanalyzer.

The material sequenced was peripheral blood. The rearrangement combines TRBV20-1 with TRBJ1-1; the D gene is unclear. The receptor's source is a woman between 50 and 59 years old with Graves' ophthalmopathy. Donor details come from another sample of the same person, matched by shared clones. CDR3 region: CSAPRQLEAFF. The DNA is TGCAGTGCTCCCCGGCAGCTTGAAGCTTTCTTT.